These 28 T cell receptor beta chains came from one sample sequenced in a study of OX40 agonist ivuxolimab in advanced cancers. The method was immunoSEQ multiplex PCR; TCRdb's version includes in-frame clones alone and lacks a portion of them. The sample shows 63,000 or so clones, about 90% of them seen only once. Material: CD4+ or CD8+ T cells sorted from blood, obtained in a trial of the OX40 agonist ivuxolimab. The receptors were gathered from an adult with an advanced solid tumor such as melanoma, head and neck, liver or kidney cancer.

This sequence joins TRBV7-9 and TRBJ2-7, with a possible D match to TRBD1 (5 bases). V was pared by 1 base and J by 2 bases, with 9 bases between. CDR1 SEHNR and CDR2 FQNEAQ come from the germline V gene (reference sequence). The length of the CDR3 is 14 residues. CDR3 coding DNA: TGTGCCAGCAGCTTAGGACAGCGACCCTACGAGCAGTACGTC. Translation: CASSLGQRPYEQYV.

The chain has TRBV27 and TRBJ2-2; 8 bases fit TRBD1. This CDR3 is built from 15 residues. The V and J ends lost 2 bases and 4 bases, in that order; junction bases with no gene match: 3. Germline CDR1 is MNHEY and CDR2 is SMNVEV (reference sequence). The DNA of the CDR3 is TGTGCCAGCAGTTTAGTACAGGGGGTCACCGGGGAGCTGTTTTTT. Protein sequence: CASSLVQGVTGELFF.

This clone was observed once. The chain employs TRBV11-2 and TRBJ2-1; TRBD2 agrees at 7 bases. V lost 4 bases and J lost 4; bases outside the gene matches: 7. This CDR3 region has 15 residues. CDR1 is SGHAT, CDR2 FQNNGV, per germline. The CDR3: CASSSLRGRYNEQFF. The CDR3 nucleotides read TGTGCCAGCAGCTCGTTGCGGGGGAGGTACAATGAGCAGTTCTTC. The full variable domain, with the rest looked up from reference TRBV11-2 and TRBJ2-1, is EAGVAQSPRYKIIEKRQSVAFWCNPISGHATLYWYQQILGQGPKLLIQFQNNGVVDDSQLPKDRFSAERLKGVDSTLKIQPAKLEDSAVYLCASSSLRGRYNEQFFGPGTRLTVL.

The chain's CDR3 is CASSENRGRGTEAFF. CDR3 DNA sequence: TGTGCCAGCAGTGAAAACAGGGGACGGGGCACTGAAGCTTTCTTT. This chain links TRBV6-1 with TRBJ1-1, with 7 nucleotides matching TRBD1. Germline-derived CDR1 and CDR2 are MNHNS and SASEGT. CDR3 length: 15 amino acids. V dropped 2 bases and J dropped 4; count of bases not matched to a gene: 7.

This sequence joins TRBV4-2 and TRBJ2-7, with D possibly TRBD1 on 6 matching bases. Germline CDR1 and CDR2: LGHNA and YNFKEQ. Between the trimmed V and J ends, which lost 0 bases and 4 bases, there was a span of 13 bases. This CDR3 region has 15 residues. This chain's CDR3 is CASSQDPGVGYEQYF. The CDR3 coding sequence is TGTGCCAGCAGCCAAGATCCAGGGGTAGGTTACGAGCAGTACTTC.

The chain has TRBV5-5 and TRBJ2-7; maybe TRBD1 (5 bases). The V end lost 0 bases, the J end lost 2 bases, and 6 bases lay between the germline ends. This CDR3 has 13 amino acids. Germline values: CDR1 SGHKS, CDR2 YYEKEE (reference sequence). CDR3 in amino acids: CASSLDRTYEQYV. CDR3 sequence (DNA): TGTGCCAGCAGCTTGGACAGGACCTACGAGCAGTACGTC.

The rearrangement uses TRBV7-9 and TRBJ2-3; D is uncertain. CDR1 and CDR2 (germline): SEHNR, FQNEAQ (reference sequence). V lost 0 bases and J 6 bases, leaving 4 bases between the germline ends. The CDR3 is 12 amino acids. CDR3 protein: CASSLAEDTQYF. The CDR3 DNA reads TGTGCCAGCAGCTTAGCGGAGGATACGCAGTATTTT.

The chain carries TRBV25-1 and TRBJ2-1, with D uncertain. The CDR3 sequence is 11 residues long. V was trimmed by 6 bases and J by 4 bases, leaving 4 bases between them. Germline values: CDR1 MGHDK, CDR2 SYGVNS. CDR3 protein: CASRSYNEQFF. Written as DNA, the CDR3 is TGTGCCAGCAGGTCATACAATGAGCAGTTCTTC.

The table lists this clone with a count of one. The chain is built from TRBV10-1 and TRBJ1-5, with D unresolved. From germline, CDR1 is WNHNN and CDR2 SYGVQD (reference sequence). V lost 9 bases and J lost 3, with 21 bases in between. This CDR3 spans 16 amino acids. CDR3: CARQPRNREPNQPQHF. In DNA form, the CDR3 reads TGCGCCAGGCAGCCCCGAAATAGGGAACCCAATCAGCCCCAGCATTTT.

The rearrangement uses TRBV7-8 and TRBJ2-7; D tentatively reads TRBD1 or TRBD2 (5 bases each). The V gene lost 3 bases and the J gene lost 0 bases, with 12 bases spanning the gap. The CDR3 runs 15 residues. Germline lookup yields CDR1 SGHVS and CDR2 FQNEAQ. CDR3 sequence: CASSFSLRGSYEQYF. The CDR3 DNA follows: TGTGCCAGCAGCTTTAGCTTGAGGGGCTCCTACGAGCAGTACTTC.

This chain connects TRBV28 to TRBJ1-2; 10 bases fit TRBD1. The CDR3 is 18 residues long. V shed 2 bases, J shed 4 bases, and the junction held 13 bases outside the gene matches. Germline V gene sequence: CDR1 MDHEN, CDR2 SYDVKM. CDR3 loop: CASSLGFPGTGEIYGYTF. Here the CDR3 DNA reads TGTGCCAGCAGTTTAGGATTCCCCGGGACAGGGGAGATCTATGGCTACACCTTC.

The DNA of the CDR3 is TGTGCCAGCAGTTACTCCTCAGTGCGAACCTCCTACGAGCAGTACTTC. The encoded protein is CASSYSSVRTSYEQYF. The gene calls are TRBV6-5 and TRBJ2-7; unclear D gene. Trimming left V 0 bases short and J 0 bases short, with 12 bases between. CDR3 length: 16 residues. Germline loops: CDR1 MNHEY, CDR2 SVGAGI.

This clone was observed once. The chain uses TRBV7-9 and TRBJ2-3; 7 bases fit TRBD2. Per germline, CDR1 SEHNR and CDR2 FQNEAQ (reference sequence). After removal of 2 bases from V and 6 bases from J, the junction contained 8 bases not matched to a gene. The CDR3 sequence is 15 residues long. In nucleotides, the CDR3 is TGTGCCAGCAGCTTACTGGGAGGGATCAAGGATACGCAGTATTTT. This translates into CASSLLGGIKDTQYF.

V gene TRBV9 combines with J gene TRBJ2-3, with D perhaps TRBD2 (5 bases). Germline V gives CDR1 SGDLS, CDR2 YYNGEE. The CDR3 has 12 amino acids. V gave up 6 bases and J gave up 6 bases, with 11 bases separating them. CDR3 nucleotide sequence: TGTGCCAGCAAGTTGGCGGGCGATACGCAGTATTTT. Protein: CASKLAGDTQYF. Full variable domain (missing parts from reference TRBV9 and TRBJ2-3): DSGVTQTPKHLITATGQRVTLRCSPRSGDLSVYWYQQSLDQGLQFLIQYYNGEERAKGNILERFSAQQFPDLHSELNLSSLELGDSALYFCASKLAGDTQYFGPGTRLTVL.

The chain carries TRBV4-1 and TRBJ2-1, with 9 bases that match TRBD2. CDR3 length: 16 amino acids. CDR1 and CDR2 (germline): MGHRA, YSYEKL. Trimming cost V 4 bases and J 4 bases; bases outside gene matches: 8. The CDR3 here is CASSRSSSGTYNEQFF. In nucleotides, the CDR3 is TGCGCCAGCAGCCGGTCATCTAGCGGGACTTACAATGAGCAGTTCTTC.

The chain carries TRBV7-3 and TRBJ2-1; 10 nucleotides line up with TRBD2. CDR1 and CDR2 (germline): SGHTA, FQGTGA. Trimming cost V 2 bases and J 4 bases; bases outside gene matches: 5. CDR3 length: 16 residues. This CDR3 reads CASSLLGTSAYNEQFF. DNA for the CDR3: TGTGCCAGCAGCTTATTGGGGACTAGCGCTTACAATGAGCAGTTCTTC.

This chain uses TRBV30 with TRBJ2-7; 7 nucleotides line up with TRBD2. Per the germline V gene, CDR1 is GTSNPN and CDR2 is SVGIG (reference sequence). With 3 bases clipped from V and 2 bases from J, the junction kept 4 bases outside the gene matches. The CDR3 is 13 residues long. CDR3 residues: CAWSPRETYEQYF. The CDR3 DNA reads as TGTGCCTGGAGCCCGCGGGAGACCTACGAGCAGTACTTC.

This clone was seen a single time. This chain connects TRBV7-9 to TRBJ1-2; D remains ambiguous. The CDR3 is 13 amino acids. The germline gives CDR1 SEHNR, CDR2 FQNEAQ (reference sequence). Trimming stripped 1 base from V and 8 bases from J, with 11 bases between. CDR3 protein: CASSLGWSEGYTF. In DNA form, the CDR3 reads TGTGCCAGCAGCTTAGGGTGGAGTGAAGGCTACACCTTC.

J is TRBJ1-5 and V is TRBV5-6, with D unresolved. The V end was cut by 4 bases, the J end by 4 bases, with 9 bases between. Per the germline V gene, CDR1 is SGHDT and CDR2 is YYEEEE. The CDR3 consists of 13 residues. The CDR3 DNA reads TGTGCCAGCAGCCTGATGAATAATCAGCCCCAGCATTTT. It translates to CASSLMNNQPQHF.

The DNA of the CDR3 is TGTGCCAGCAGCCCAGGGTGGGACCAAGAGACCCAGTACTTC. This encodes CASSPGWDQETQYF. V and J are TRBV7-9 and TRBJ2-5; D may be TRBD1 (5 bases). V was shortened by 5 bases and J by 0 bases, with 10 bases between the two germline ends. From germline, CDR1 is SEHNR and CDR2 FQNEAQ (reference sequence). The length of the CDR3 is 14 residues.

V gene TRBV27 combines with J gene TRBJ2-3; 10 bases are shared with TRBD1. V was pared by 8 bases and J by 1 base, with 15 bases of the junction left unmatched. CDR3 size: 18 residues. Germline CDR1 is MNHEY and CDR2 is SMNVEV (reference sequence). The CDR3 loop reads CASGIPGTGDRRTDTQYF. CDR3 nucleotide sequence: TGTGCCAGCGGAATTCCCGGGACAGGGGATAGGCGCACAGATACGCAGTATTTT.

The chain employs TRBV29-1 and TRBJ2-1; 14 bases fit TRBD2. This CDR3 comprises 16 residues. Trimming took 4 bases from V and 1 from J; bases not matched to a gene: 3. Germline loops: CDR1 SQVTM, CDR2 ANQGSEA. The chain's CDR3 is CSVGGLAGESYNEQFF. The CDR3 coding sequence is TGCAGCGTTGGGGGACTAGCGGGAGAGTCCTACAATGAGCAGTTCTTC.

This rearrangement joins TRBV5-1 to TRBJ2-1, with 10 bases matching TRBD1. J was trimmed by 3 bases and V by 1 base; bases with no gene match: 7. The length of the CDR3 is 17 residues. Looked up from germline, CDR1 is SGHRS and CDR2 is YFSETQ. The CDR3 loop reads CASSLTPTGGVYNEQFF. DNA for the CDR3: TGCGCCAGCAGCTTGACACCGACAGGGGGCGTCTACAATGAGCAGTTCTTC.

The V and J genes are TRBV7-9 and TRBJ1-2; tentatively, D is TRBD1 (6 bases). The CDR3 totals 14 residues. V was pared by 2 bases and J by 3 bases, with 10 bases between. CDR1 SEHNR and CDR2 FQNEAQ come from the germline V gene (reference sequence). CDR3: CASSLLTGDYGYTF. For the CDR3, the DNA is TGTGCCAGCAGCTTACTGACAGGAGACTATGGCTACACCTTC.

The V call is TRBV11-1, the J call TRBJ2-5; D ambiguous. V lost 1 base to trimming and J lost 2 bases, with 11 bases between them. The length of the CDR3 is 15 residues. The germline CDR1 and CDR2 sequences are SGHAT and FQDESV (reference sequence). The DNA for the CDR3 is TGTGCCAGCAGCTTAGAATTAAGTCTTCAAGAGACCCAGTACTTC. Translating gives CASSLELSLQETQYF.

This chain connects TRBV6-1 to TRBJ2-7; D unresolved. CDR1 and CDR2 (germline): MNHNS, SASEGT. This CDR3 has 12 residues. The V gene lost 5 bases and the J gene lost 4 bases, with 9 bases spanning the gap. In nucleotides, the CDR3 is TGTGCCAGCAGTTGGAGTGGATACGAGCAGTACTTC. Translation gives CASSWSGYEQYF.

A single count supports this clone. This chain connects TRBV2 to TRBJ2-7, with TRBD1 matching over 12 bases. Trimming at V came to 8 bases and at J to 2 bases, leaving 7 bases not matched to a gene. CDR3 length: 15 amino acids. Per germline, CDR1 SNHLY and CDR2 FYNNEI. CDR3 sequence: CASRGRDRGPYEQYF. The CDR3 DNA sequence: TGTGCCAGCCGAGGCCGGGACAGGGGGCCCTACGAGCAGTACTTC. Full variable domain (remainder filled in from reference TRBV2 and TRBJ2-7): EPEVTQTPSHQVTQMGQEVILRCVPISNHLYFYWYRQILGQKVEFLVSFYNNEISEKSEIFDDQFSVERPDGSNFTLKIRSTKLEDSAMYFCASRGRDRGPYEQYFGPGTRLTVT.

The gene calls are TRBV28 and TRBJ2-3, with TRBD2 identical over 11 bases. Per germline, CDR1 MDHEN and CDR2 SYDVKM. V was pared by 5 bases and J by 5 bases, with 9 bases of the junction left unmatched. The CDR3 spans 16 residues. For the CDR3, the DNA is TGTGCCAGCAGTCTGACCACTAGCGGGGGCCGAGATACGCAGTATTTT. Protein sequence: CASSLTTSGGRDTQYF.